The 8 T cell receptor beta chains reported below all come from one sample, sequenced in a study of T cell responses to AZD1222 COVID-19 vaccine (dated by TCRdb to the early 2020s). The method was the immunoSEQ multiplex PCR assay. The source is immuneACCESS, and TCRdb retained only in-frame sequences with V and J called. Part of the clones is not carried over; for the studies checked, unresolved V genes explain less than half of this, and the remainder is unexplained. The sample records approximately 180,000 clones, 87% of which are singletons. Together, the top ten hold 2% to 3% of the sample. Interpreted using the paper, the time point label stands for: baseline before first vaccination. The sample here was peripheral blood, taken on day 0 of AZD1222 vaccination. Receptors were obtained from an adult in good health.

V and J are TRBV7-7 and TRBJ2-7; TRBD1 aligns across 7 bases. The V and J ends lost 3 bases and 6 bases, in that order; junction bases with no gene match: 5. Germline-derived CDR1 and CDR2 are SSHAT and FNYEAQ (reference sequence). The CDR3 spans 13 residues. This chain's CDR3 is CASSLDRRSEQYF. CDR3 in DNA: TGTGCCAGCAGCTTGGACAGGAGGTCCGAGCAGTACTTC.

The chain recombines TRBV5-1 with TRBJ1-2; D is unclear. Germline CDR1 reads SGHRS; CDR2 reads YFSETQ. V was trimmed by 4 bases and J by 2 bases, leaving 9 bases between them. The CDR3 covers 13 residues. The DNA for the CDR3 is TGCGCCAGCAGCCCGACCCGAAACTATGGCTACACCTTC. It specifies CASSPTRNYGYTF.

This clone appeared once. The rearrangement joins TRBV30 to TRBJ2-7; 8 nucleotides match TRBD1. The CDR3 covers 15 residues. From germline, CDR1 is GTSNPN and CDR2 SVGIG (reference sequence). The ends lost 7 bases at V and 0 bases at J; junction bases unmatched: 11. The chain's CDR3 is CAYGLETGGSYEQYF. CDR3 coding DNA: TGTGCCTACGGCCTCGAAACAGGGGGCTCCTACGAGCAGTACTTC.

V is TRBV5-4 and J is TRBJ1-5, with TRBD1 identical over 8 bases. Germline trimming cut 4 bases from V and 3 bases from J; bases unmatched to any gene: 6. CDR3 length equals 15 residues. Per germline, CDR1 SGHNT and CDR2 YYREEE (reference sequence). CDR3 coding DNA: TGTGCCAGCAGCCTAGGGACAGGCCTCAATCAGCCCCAGCATTTT. Its translation is CASSLGTGLNQPQHF.

This clone showed up just once. The chain recombines TRBV12-3 or TRBV12-4 with TRBJ2-3, with 9 bases aligning to TRBD1. CDR3 length: 13 residues. The V segment lost 6 bases and the J segment 4 bases; nucleotides outside the gene matches: 2. The DNA of the CDR3 is TGTGCCAGCAGGAGGACAGGGGCAGATACGCAGTATTTT. This encodes CASRRTGADTQYF.

V usage is TRBV7-2 and J usage is TRBJ1-5, with TRBD1 matching over 8 bases. The V segment lost 2 bases and the J segment 3 bases; nucleotides outside the gene matches: 6. The CDR3 spans 16 residues. The germline CDR1 and CDR2 sequences are SGHTA and FQGNSA. In DNA, the CDR3 is TGTGCCAGCAGCTTAATGGCAGGGGGCGTCAATCAGCCCCAGCATTTT. Translated, it gives CASSLMAGGVNQPQHF.

V is TRBV29-1 and J is TRBJ1-2; 10 bases line up with TRBD1. V lost 6 bases and J lost 3; bases outside the gene matches: 4. Germline CDR1 reads SQVTM; CDR2 reads ANQGSEA. The CDR3 length is 13 residues. The CDR3, as DNA: TGCAGCGTGGGGACAGGGGCAGACTATGGCTACACCTTC. It codes for CSVGTGADYGYTF.

The genes are TRBV18 and TRBJ1-1; 12 bases match TRBD1. The CDR3 is 17 residues long. Germline values: CDR1 KGHSH, CDR2 LQKENI. The junction had 12 bases not matched to a gene; V was cut back by 3 bases and J by 7 bases. CDR3 protein: CASSPGTGGSQYGEAFF. CDR3 in DNA: TGTGCCAGCTCACCGGGGACAGGGGGCTCGCAGTACGGTGAAGCTTTCTTT.